The 23 T cell receptor beta chains below come from one sample, sequenced in a study of T-cell memory formation after mild COVID-19. Using its own MiXCR run on the 5' RACE reads, TCRdb lists one record per CDR3 protein. The sample holds a few hundred thousand distinct CDR3 sequences, roughly 17% seen once. The sample comprised PBMCs or a T cell subset sorted from them (not recorded which). The source is a man aged 18 to 29 who had mild COVID-19 (a few samples of this study predate the infection). Cell type and time point are not known.

V is TRBV5-1 and J is TRBJ2-2, with a tentative D call TRBD2 (6 bases). The CDR3 totals 15 residues. Germline CDR1 is SGHRS and CDR2 is YFSETQ. Deletions cut 3 bases from V and 4 bases from J, with 13 bases between. The CDR3 region is CASSSGTSATGELFF. CDR3 in DNA: TGCGCCAGCAGCTCGGGGACTTCTGCCACCGGGGAGCTGTTTTTT.

This chain links TRBV21-1 with TRBJ2-7; whether TRBD1, the table's D call, matches the DNA was not checked. TRBV21-1 is an annotated pseudogene. The CDR3 totals 14 residues. The CDR3 DNA reads TGTGCCAGCAGCAAAGTACGCAGGGACCACGAGCAGTACGTC. Its protein product is CASSKVRRDHEQYV.

This clonotype has more than one count but fewer than ten. The genes are TRBV4-3 and TRBJ2-2; D may be TRBD2 (6 bases). Per germline, CDR1 LGHNA and CDR2 YSLEER. The CDR3 is 16 amino acids. Trimming took 3 bases from V and 6 from J, leaving 17 bases between them. CDR3 nucleotide sequence: TGCGCCAGCAGCCAGCGGTCGGGGACTTCCGCCGGGGAGCTGTTTTTT. Its translation is CASSQRSGTSAGELFF.

V gene TRBV5-5 combines with J gene TRBJ2-1, with D possibly matching TRBD1 (6 bases). This CDR3 is built from 15 residues. Between the trimmed V and J ends, which lost 4 bases and 1 base, there was a span of 12 bases. CDR1 and CDR2 (germline): SGHKS, YYEKEE (reference sequence). The CDR3 region has the DNA TGTGCCAGCAGCCGAAGGGGGTTTTCCTACAATGAGCAGTTCTTC. It specifies CASSRRGFSYNEQFF.

J is TRBJ1-1 and V is TRBV4-1; tentative D call: TRBD1 (5 bases). CDR3 length equals 13 residues. CDR1 and CDR2 (germline): MGHRA, YSYEKL. With 4 bases removed from V and 6 bases from J, the gap between germline ends came to 12 bases. CDR3 region: CASSPGWGPEAFF. The CDR3 DNA reads as TGCGCCAGCAGCCCAGGGTGGGGACCTGAAGCTTTCTTT.

The chain combines TRBV4-1 with TRBJ1-2; 10 bases line up with TRBD1. CDR1 MGHRA and CDR2 YSYEKL come from the germline V gene. The CDR3 is made up of 17 amino acids. V shed 2 bases, J shed 1 base, and the junction held 7 bases outside the gene matches. The CDR3 region is CASSQTAGTGDNYGYTF. The CDR3 coding sequence is TGCGCCAGCAGCCAAACCGCCGGGACAGGGGATAACTATGGCTACACCTTC.

This clonotype was recorded a few times. This rearrangement joins TRBV2 to TRBJ2-2; D call uncertain. CDR3 length: 14 amino acids. Germline CDR1 is SNHLY and CDR2 is FYNNEI. The ends were cut back, 6 bases at V and 0 bases at J, with 8 bases in the middle. CDR3 loop: CASRAEPNTGELFF. CDR3 sequence (DNA): TGTGCCAGCAGGGCAGAACCGAACACCGGGGAGCTGTTTTTT. Full variable domain (outside the CDR3, taken from reference TRBV2 and TRBJ2-2): EPEVTQTPSHQVTQMGQEVILRCVPISNHLYFYWYRQILGQKVEFLVSFYNNEISEKSEIFDDQFSVERPDGSNFTLKIRSTKLEDSAMYFCASRAEPNTGELFFGEGSRLTVL.

In this sample, this clonotype turned up many times. The rearrangement uses TRBV27 and TRBJ1-5; a weak D match, TRBD1 (5 bases). Per germline, CDR1 MNHEY and CDR2 SMNVEV (reference sequence). V lost 3 bases to trimming and J lost 7 bases, with 10 bases between them. The CDR3 spans 13 residues. The CDR3 here is CASSFGRDQPQHF. The CDR3 DNA reads as TGTGCCAGCAGTTTCGGGAGGGACCAGCCCCAGCATTTT.

The DNA for the CDR3 is TGCAGTGCTTATGGGGGTAACTCACCCCTCCACTTT. Amino acids: CSAYGGNSPLHF. The V call is TRBV20-1, the J call TRBJ1-6; perhaps TRBD1 as D (5 bases). The length of the CDR3 is 12 residues. The germline gives CDR1 DFQATT, CDR2 SNEGSKA (reference sequence). V shed 5 bases and J shed 10 bases, with 12 bases lying between them.

This clonotype appeared a few times. The chain employs TRBV29-1 and TRBJ2-3, with TRBD2 matching 11 bases. The V gene's germline CDR1 is SQVTM and CDR2 ANQGSEA. V was pared by 3 bases and J by 4 bases, with 6 bases of the junction left unmatched. This CDR3 is 15 amino acids long. The CDR3 bases are TGCAGCGTTGAGATTAGCGGGGGGGTCTCAGATACGCAGTATTTT. This encodes CSVEISGGVSDTQYF.

This clonotype was counted many times. This rearrangement joins TRBV12-3 or TRBV12-4 to TRBJ1-1; no definite D call. Trimming removed 3 bases at V and 2 bases at J, with 7 bases between. The CDR3 is made up of 13 amino acids. The CDR3 spells CASSFGPNTEAFF. DNA of the CDR3: TGTGCCAGCAGTTTCGGACCCAACACTGAAGCTTTCTTT.

This clonotype turned up a few times. The chain employs TRBV27 and TRBJ1-2, with D unresolved. Trimming shortened V by 4 bases and J by 4 bases, and 13 bases separated the two germline ends. The CDR3 extends over 14 amino acids. Germline-derived CDR1 and CDR2 are MNHEY and SMNVEV (reference sequence). This chain's CDR3 is CASSSSPAPYGYTF. The CDR3 DNA reads TGTGCCAGCAGTTCGAGCCCGGCCCCCTATGGCTACACCTTC.

At least ten counts were recorded for this clonotype. J is TRBJ2-1 and V is TRBV12-3 or TRBV12-4; D is uncertain. The CDR3 contains 14 residues. V shed 2 bases and J shed 3 bases, with 8 bases lying between them. CDR3 DNA: TGTGCCAGCAGTTTACGCCGGATCTACAATGAGCAGTTCTTC. It encodes CASSLRRIYNEQFF.

This clonotype was detected a few times. This chain uses TRBV10-3 with TRBJ1-4; D is uncertain. V was cut by 6 bases and J by 0 bases, with 11 bases left in between. In germline, CDR1 is ENHRY, CDR2 SYGVKD. The CDR3 runs 15 residues. This CDR3 reads CAIRDSLATNEKLFF. CDR3 in DNA: TGTGCCATCAGGGACTCCCTCGCAACTAATGAAAAACTGTTTTTT.

This clonotype was seen only a few times. The chain couples TRBV2 to TRBJ2-7, with D perhaps given as TRBD1 or TRBD2 (6 bases each). Germline CDR1 reads SNHLY; CDR2 reads FYNNEI. The CDR3 covers 14 residues. V lost 4 bases and J lost 6, with 16 bases in between. CDR3 residues: CASSVSQGLGEQYF. In DNA form, the CDR3 reads TGTGCCAGCAGTGTGTCACAGGGACTCGGCGAGCAGTACTTC.

To note about this clonotype: Given a much more abundant clone one base away, this may be a read error. The V call is TRBV9, the J call TRBJ2-1; D gene unclear. V was clipped by 0 bases and J by 15 bases, with 16 bases between them. CDR3 length equals 13 residues. From germline, CDR1 is SGDLS and CDR2 YYNGEE. CDR3 DNA: TGTGCCAGCAGCGTAGCTGGTTCAGGCCAGCCGTTCTTC. It yields the protein CASSVAGSGQPFF.

This clonotype was recorded a few times. V gene TRBV7-3 combines with J gene TRBJ2-1; D might be TRBD1 (6 bases). The CDR3 is made up of 15 amino acids. V lost 1 base and J lost 4, with 11 bases in between. Germline values: CDR1 SGHTA, CDR2 FQGTGA. CDR3 DNA: TGTGCCAGCAGCTTAATAGGACAGACTTACAATGAGCAGTTCTTC. This translates into CASSLIGQTYNEQFF.

This clonotype was observed many times. The junction departs from germline at one end; a sequencing error may be responsible. The J gene is TRBJ2-2, the V gene TRBV10-3; 9 bases match TRBD1. The germline gives CDR1 ENHRY, CDR2 SYGVKD. The CDR3 sequence is 15 residues long. DNA for the CDR3: TGTGCCACCAGTCGACAGGGGGCGAACACCGGGGAGCTGTTTTTT. Translated: CATSRQGANTGELFF.

In its sample, this clonotype was seen a few times. The V and J genes are TRBV20-1 and TRBJ1-5, with a tentative D call TRBD1 (5 bases). The V and J ends lost 3 bases and 7 bases respectively, with 16 bases between them. Germline lookup yields CDR1 DFQATT and CDR2 SNEGSKA (reference sequence). CDR3 length: 14 residues. The CDR3 DNA reads as TGCAGTGCTAGGGCGGGCCGCGGGGGGCAGCCCCAGCATTTT. This sequence encodes CSARAGRGGQPQHF.

This clonotype showed up just a few times. The V and J genes are TRBV7-8 and TRBJ1-1; TRBD1 aligns across 8 bases. This CDR3 is 14 amino acids long. Germline CDR1 reads SGHVS; CDR2 reads FQNEAQ. With V trimmed by 2 bases and J by 3 bases, 2 bases remained unmatched. CDR3 sequence: CASSLSGGYTEAFF. Here the CDR3 DNA reads TGTGCCAGCAGCTTATCAGGGGGCTACACTGAAGCTTTCTTT.

This clonotype appeared a few times. This chain uses TRBV28 with TRBJ2-6, with 7 bases fitting TRBD1. V was pared by 2 bases and J by 2 bases, with 6 bases of the junction left unmatched. Germline CDR1 MDHEN, CDR2 SYDVKM. The CDR3 contains 17 residues. As DNA, the CDR3 is TGTGCCAGCAGTTTACGTACAGGGGTTCCTGGGGCCAACGTCCTGACTTTC. Encoded protein: CASSLRTGVPGANVLTF.

In its sample, this clonotype was seen a few times. The chain carries TRBV6-5 and TRBJ2-5; possible D gene TRBD1, 6 bases. Germline V gives CDR1 MNHEY, CDR2 SVGAGI. V was cut by 7 bases and J by 4 bases, with 13 bases left in between. The length of the CDR3 is 13 residues. CDR3 bases: TGTGCCAGCAAACCTCCAGGGGTAGAGACCCAGTACTTC. The encoded protein is CASKPPGVETQYF.

V is TRBV28 and J is TRBJ2-1; tentative D call: TRBD2 (5 bases). Trimming stripped 8 bases from V and 0 bases from J, with 17 bases between. This CDR3 is built from 16 residues. Germline-derived CDR1 and CDR2 are MDHEN and SYDVKM. The CDR3, as DNA: TGTGCCAGCGGGAGACTCACCTCTAGCTCCTACAATGAGCAGTTCTTC. Its translation is CASGRLTSSSYNEQFF.